The text below deals with one T cell receptor (beta chain). The record originates from a study of blood T cell repertoires in COVID-19. About the research overall: Acute-phase and convalescent COVID-19 samples originated in the United States, Italy and Spain. From T cells, B-cell-depleted T cells, or PBMCs came the material, which was cDNA or gDNA.

Authors' analysis steps: Scientists estimated how many nucleated cells there were by amplifying reference gene primers. The data were produced by immunoSEQ multiplex PCR, yet TCRdb's version contains in-frame clones alone and is incomplete. V and J calls plus clone size are reproduced from that table; the DNA served to infer D and trimming. The sample has about 63,000 clones; around three quarters are singletons. CDR1 is MNHEY, CDR2 SVGEGT, per germline. V lost 5 bases to trimming and J lost 10 bases; unmatched junction nucleotides: 6. The CDR3 spans 14 residues. This sequence joins TRBV6-2 or TRBV6-3 and TRBJ2-1; 12 nucleotides agree with TRBD1. This TCR came from a human donor in a cohort sampled during active COVID-19. Specimen: peripheral blood. CDR3 DNA sequence: TGTGCCAGCAGTCCGGGACAGGGGGCGAAGGAGCAGTTCTTC. Translating it yields CASSPGQGAKEQFF.